This T cell receptor (beta chain) comes out of a study of T cell responses to AZD1222 COVID-19 vaccine. From germline, CDR1 is PRHDT and CDR2 FYEKMQ (reference sequence). Deletions cut 6 bases from V and 4 bases from J, with 15 bases between. This CDR3 has 14 residues. Clones were read by immunoSEQ multiplex PCR, and TCRdb kept only the in-frame ones, dropping some. The sample has some 190,000 clones, 85% to 90% seen once. Sequenced material: peripheral blood, taken on day 0 of AZD1222 vaccination. V is TRBV13 and J is TRBJ1-1; D might be TRBD1 (5 bases). This clonotype was obtained from an adult in good health. The CDR3 region has the DNA TGTGCCAGCAGAGAGGCGGGGGATTTCACTGAAGCTTTCTTT. This codes for CASREAGDFTEAFF.